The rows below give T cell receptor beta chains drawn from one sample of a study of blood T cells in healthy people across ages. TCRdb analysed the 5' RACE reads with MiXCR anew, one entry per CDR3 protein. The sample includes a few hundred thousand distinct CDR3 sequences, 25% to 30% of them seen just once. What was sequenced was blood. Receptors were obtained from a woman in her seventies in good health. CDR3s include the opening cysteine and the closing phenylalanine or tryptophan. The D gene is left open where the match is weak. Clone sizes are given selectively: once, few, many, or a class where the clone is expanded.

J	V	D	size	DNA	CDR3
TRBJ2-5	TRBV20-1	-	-	TGCAGTGCTAGCTGGGCGGAAGAGACCCAGTACTTC	CSASWAEETQYF
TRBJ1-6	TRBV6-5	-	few	TGTGCCAGCAGTTACGGGGGTTATAATTCACCCCTCCACTTT	CASSYGGYNSPLHF
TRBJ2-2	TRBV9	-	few	TGTGCCAGCAGCGTAGAGATCACCGGGGAGCTGTTTTTT	CASSVEITGELFF
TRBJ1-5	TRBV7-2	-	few	TGTGCCAGCAGCTTAAAAGGGGTTCAGCCCCAGCATTTT	CASSLKGVQPQHF
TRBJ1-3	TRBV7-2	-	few	TGTGCCAGCAGCTTAGTTGCCGGGGGAAACACCATATATTTT	CASSLVAGGNTIYF
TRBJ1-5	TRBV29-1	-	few	TGCAGCGTTGTGCGGGATGTCGGTCAGCCCCAGCATTTT	CSVVRDVGQPQHF
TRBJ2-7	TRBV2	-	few	TGTGCCAGCAGCAACTGGGGGGACAATGAGCAGTACTTC	CASSNWGDNEQYF
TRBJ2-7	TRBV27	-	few	TGTGCCAGCAGTTCGTATTCACAGGGCTCCTACGAGCAGTACTTC	CASSSYSQGSYEQYF
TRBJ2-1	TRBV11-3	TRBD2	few	TGTGCCAGCAGCTTAGATACCCTAGCGGGGTACAATGAGCAGTTCTTC	CASSLDTLAGYNEQFF
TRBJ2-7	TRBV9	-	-	TGTGCCAGCAGCGTGGGCGGGGAGACCTACGAGCAGTACTTC	CASSVGGETYEQYF
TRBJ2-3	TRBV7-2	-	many	TGTGCCAGCAGCCCCTTGGCAGATACGCAGTATTTT	CASSPLADTQYF
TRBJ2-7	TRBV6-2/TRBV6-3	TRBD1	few	TGTGCCAGCAGTTCGGACAGGGGCGCGGTGCAGTACTTC	CASSSDRGAVQYF
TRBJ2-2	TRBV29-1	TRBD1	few	TGCAGCGTTCAGGACAGGACCACCGGGGAGCTGTTTTTT	CSVQDRTTGELFF
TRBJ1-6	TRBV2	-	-	TGTGCCAGCAGTGTTAAGGCAGGGGATCATTCACCCCTCCACTTT	CASSVKAGDHSPLHF
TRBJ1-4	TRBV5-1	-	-	TGCGCCAGCCGGTCCCTGGACAGTAATGAAAAACTGTTTTTT	CASRSLDSNEKLFF
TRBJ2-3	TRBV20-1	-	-	TGCAGTGCTGACGATTTCAGGGAAGGTAGCACAGATACGCAGTATTTT	CSADDFREGSTDTQYF
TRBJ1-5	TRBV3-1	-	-	TGTGCCAGCGGTCACGGGGCGTATCAGCCCCAGCATTTT	CASGHGAYQPQHF
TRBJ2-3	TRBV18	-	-	TGTGCCAGCTCACCAAGTACTGGACAGCTGGGGGGAGATACGCAGTATTTT	CASSPSTGQLGGDTQYF
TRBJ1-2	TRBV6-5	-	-	TGTGCCAGCAGCCAAACCCCAGGGTGGGCCAACTATGGCTACACCTTC	CASSQTPGWANYGYTF
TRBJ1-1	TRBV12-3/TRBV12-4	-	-	TGTGCCAGCAGTTTAGCGAAACACACTGAAGCTTTCTTT	CASSLAKHTEAFF
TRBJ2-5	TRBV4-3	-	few	TGCGCCAGCAGCCAAGGTTGGGCGGGGCAAGAGACCCAGTACTTC	CASSQGWAGQETQYF
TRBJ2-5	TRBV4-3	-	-	TGCGCCAGCAGCCAAGCCTCAGCAGAGACCCAGTACTTC	CASSQASAETQYF
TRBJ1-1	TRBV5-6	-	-	TGTGCCAGCAGCTGCAGGTTTCAGAACACTGAAGCTTTCTTT	CASSCRFQNTEAFF
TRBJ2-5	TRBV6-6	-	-	TGTGCCAGCAGTTATAACGGAGAGACCCAGTACTTC	CASSYNGETQYF
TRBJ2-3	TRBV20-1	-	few	TGCAGTGCTAGACCCCCTAGAAACACAGATACGCAGTATTTT	CSARPPRNTDTQYF
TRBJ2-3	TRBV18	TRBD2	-	TGTGCCAGCTCGCCCCGGGGGGGGGCCTTCACAGATACGCAGTATTTT	CASSPRGGAFTDTQYF
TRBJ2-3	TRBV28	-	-	TGTGCCAGCATGGCAGGCAGCACAGATACGCAGTATTTT	CASMAGSTDTQYF
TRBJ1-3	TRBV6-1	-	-	TGTGCCTCGACGAGAAACACCATATATTTT	CASTRNTIYF
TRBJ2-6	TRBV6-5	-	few	TGTGCCGGGGGTTACATCCGCTCTGGGGCCAACGTCCTGACTTTC	CAGGYIRSGANVLTF
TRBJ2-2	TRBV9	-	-	TGTGCCAGCAGCGTAGGTGGGGCGATTAACACCGGGGAGCTGTTTTTT	CASSVGGAINTGELFF
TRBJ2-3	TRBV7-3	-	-	TGTGCCAGCAGCGCACTACTTGGCGATACGCAGTATTTT	CASSALLGDTQYF
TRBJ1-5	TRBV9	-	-	TGTGCCAGCAGTATCGACATCAATCAGCCCCAGCATTTT	CASSIDINQPQHF
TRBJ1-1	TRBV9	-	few	TGTGCCAGCAGCTCCGGGTGGGGGGCTGGAACTGAAGCTTTCTTT	CASSSGWGAGTEAFF
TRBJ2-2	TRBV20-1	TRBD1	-	TGCAGTGCTAGCCCCGCTGACAGGGGTGGGAACACCGGGGAGCTGTTTTTT	CSASPADRGGNTGELFF
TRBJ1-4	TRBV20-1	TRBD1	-	TGCAGTGCCGATCCCGGACAGGGGAGTGAAAAACTGTTTTTT	CSADPGQGSEKLFF
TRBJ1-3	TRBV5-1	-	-	TGCGCCAGCAGCGTACAGGGAACGGGAGGAAACACCATATATTTT	CASSVQGTGGNTIYF
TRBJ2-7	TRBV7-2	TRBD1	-	TGTGCCAGCAGCTCGGGACAGGGTCGGAAGGAGCAGTACTTC	CASSSGQGRKEQYF
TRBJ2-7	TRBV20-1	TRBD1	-	TGCAGTGCTAGATCACCAAGGACAGGGCGGGGCGAGCAGTACTTC	CSARSPRTGRGEQYF
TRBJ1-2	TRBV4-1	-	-	TGCGCCAGCAGCCAAGTCGAAGGACAGAGCTATGGCTACACCTTC	CASSQVEGQSYGYTF
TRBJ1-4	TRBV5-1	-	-	TGCGCCAGCCGGACGGGGGGCAAAGAAAAACTGTTTTTT	CASRTGGKEKLFF
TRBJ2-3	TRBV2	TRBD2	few	TGTGCCAGCAGCAATCCTAGCGGTAGCACAGATACGCAGTATTTT	CASSNPSGSTDTQYF
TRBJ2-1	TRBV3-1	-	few	TGTGCCAGCAGCCCTGGAACAGGGTCCAACAATGAGCAGTTCTTC	CASSPGTGSNNEQFF
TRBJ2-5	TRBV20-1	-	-	TGCAGTGCTAGAGCCCCTCTAGCCACGGAGACCCAGTACTTC	CSARAPLATETQYF
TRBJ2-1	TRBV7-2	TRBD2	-	TGTGCCAGCAGCAGAATAGCGGGGGCCTCCTACAATGAGCAGTTCTTC	CASSRIAGASYNEQFF
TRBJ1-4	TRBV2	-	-	TGTGCCAGCAGTGATGGCAGGGTGCGAGAAAAACTGTTTTTT	CASSDGRVREKLFF
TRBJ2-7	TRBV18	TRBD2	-	TGTGCCAGCTCATCAGGACTAGCGGGTACCTACGAGCAGTACTTC	CASSSGLAGTYEQYF
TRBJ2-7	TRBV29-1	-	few	TGCAGCGTTTTTTATCCCGCAATCTACGAGCAGTACTTC	CSVFYPAIYEQYF